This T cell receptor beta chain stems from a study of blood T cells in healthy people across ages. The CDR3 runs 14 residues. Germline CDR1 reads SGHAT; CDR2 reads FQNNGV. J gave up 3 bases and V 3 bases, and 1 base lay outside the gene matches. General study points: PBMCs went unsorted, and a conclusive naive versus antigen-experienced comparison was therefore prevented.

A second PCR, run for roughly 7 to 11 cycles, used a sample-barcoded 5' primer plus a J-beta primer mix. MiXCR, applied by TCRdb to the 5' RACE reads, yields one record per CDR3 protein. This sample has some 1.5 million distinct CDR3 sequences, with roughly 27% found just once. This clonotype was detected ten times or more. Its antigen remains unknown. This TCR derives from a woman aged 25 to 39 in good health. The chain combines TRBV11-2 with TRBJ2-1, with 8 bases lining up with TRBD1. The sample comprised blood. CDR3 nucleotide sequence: TGTGCCAGCAGCTTGGACAGGGTCTACAATGAGCAGTTCTTC. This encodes CASSLDRVYNEQFF.